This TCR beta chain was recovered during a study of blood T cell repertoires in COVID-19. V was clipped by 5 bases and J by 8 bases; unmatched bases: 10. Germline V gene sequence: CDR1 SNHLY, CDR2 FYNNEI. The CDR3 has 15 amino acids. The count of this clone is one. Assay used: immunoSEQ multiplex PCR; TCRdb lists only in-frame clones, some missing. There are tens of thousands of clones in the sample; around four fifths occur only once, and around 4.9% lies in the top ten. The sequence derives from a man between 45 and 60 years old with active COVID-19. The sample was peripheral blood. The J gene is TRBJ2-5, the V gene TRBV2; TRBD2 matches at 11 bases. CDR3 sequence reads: CASSSPGLADSTQYF. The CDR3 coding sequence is TGTGCCAGCAGTAGTCCGGGACTAGCGGACTCCACCCAGTACTTC.